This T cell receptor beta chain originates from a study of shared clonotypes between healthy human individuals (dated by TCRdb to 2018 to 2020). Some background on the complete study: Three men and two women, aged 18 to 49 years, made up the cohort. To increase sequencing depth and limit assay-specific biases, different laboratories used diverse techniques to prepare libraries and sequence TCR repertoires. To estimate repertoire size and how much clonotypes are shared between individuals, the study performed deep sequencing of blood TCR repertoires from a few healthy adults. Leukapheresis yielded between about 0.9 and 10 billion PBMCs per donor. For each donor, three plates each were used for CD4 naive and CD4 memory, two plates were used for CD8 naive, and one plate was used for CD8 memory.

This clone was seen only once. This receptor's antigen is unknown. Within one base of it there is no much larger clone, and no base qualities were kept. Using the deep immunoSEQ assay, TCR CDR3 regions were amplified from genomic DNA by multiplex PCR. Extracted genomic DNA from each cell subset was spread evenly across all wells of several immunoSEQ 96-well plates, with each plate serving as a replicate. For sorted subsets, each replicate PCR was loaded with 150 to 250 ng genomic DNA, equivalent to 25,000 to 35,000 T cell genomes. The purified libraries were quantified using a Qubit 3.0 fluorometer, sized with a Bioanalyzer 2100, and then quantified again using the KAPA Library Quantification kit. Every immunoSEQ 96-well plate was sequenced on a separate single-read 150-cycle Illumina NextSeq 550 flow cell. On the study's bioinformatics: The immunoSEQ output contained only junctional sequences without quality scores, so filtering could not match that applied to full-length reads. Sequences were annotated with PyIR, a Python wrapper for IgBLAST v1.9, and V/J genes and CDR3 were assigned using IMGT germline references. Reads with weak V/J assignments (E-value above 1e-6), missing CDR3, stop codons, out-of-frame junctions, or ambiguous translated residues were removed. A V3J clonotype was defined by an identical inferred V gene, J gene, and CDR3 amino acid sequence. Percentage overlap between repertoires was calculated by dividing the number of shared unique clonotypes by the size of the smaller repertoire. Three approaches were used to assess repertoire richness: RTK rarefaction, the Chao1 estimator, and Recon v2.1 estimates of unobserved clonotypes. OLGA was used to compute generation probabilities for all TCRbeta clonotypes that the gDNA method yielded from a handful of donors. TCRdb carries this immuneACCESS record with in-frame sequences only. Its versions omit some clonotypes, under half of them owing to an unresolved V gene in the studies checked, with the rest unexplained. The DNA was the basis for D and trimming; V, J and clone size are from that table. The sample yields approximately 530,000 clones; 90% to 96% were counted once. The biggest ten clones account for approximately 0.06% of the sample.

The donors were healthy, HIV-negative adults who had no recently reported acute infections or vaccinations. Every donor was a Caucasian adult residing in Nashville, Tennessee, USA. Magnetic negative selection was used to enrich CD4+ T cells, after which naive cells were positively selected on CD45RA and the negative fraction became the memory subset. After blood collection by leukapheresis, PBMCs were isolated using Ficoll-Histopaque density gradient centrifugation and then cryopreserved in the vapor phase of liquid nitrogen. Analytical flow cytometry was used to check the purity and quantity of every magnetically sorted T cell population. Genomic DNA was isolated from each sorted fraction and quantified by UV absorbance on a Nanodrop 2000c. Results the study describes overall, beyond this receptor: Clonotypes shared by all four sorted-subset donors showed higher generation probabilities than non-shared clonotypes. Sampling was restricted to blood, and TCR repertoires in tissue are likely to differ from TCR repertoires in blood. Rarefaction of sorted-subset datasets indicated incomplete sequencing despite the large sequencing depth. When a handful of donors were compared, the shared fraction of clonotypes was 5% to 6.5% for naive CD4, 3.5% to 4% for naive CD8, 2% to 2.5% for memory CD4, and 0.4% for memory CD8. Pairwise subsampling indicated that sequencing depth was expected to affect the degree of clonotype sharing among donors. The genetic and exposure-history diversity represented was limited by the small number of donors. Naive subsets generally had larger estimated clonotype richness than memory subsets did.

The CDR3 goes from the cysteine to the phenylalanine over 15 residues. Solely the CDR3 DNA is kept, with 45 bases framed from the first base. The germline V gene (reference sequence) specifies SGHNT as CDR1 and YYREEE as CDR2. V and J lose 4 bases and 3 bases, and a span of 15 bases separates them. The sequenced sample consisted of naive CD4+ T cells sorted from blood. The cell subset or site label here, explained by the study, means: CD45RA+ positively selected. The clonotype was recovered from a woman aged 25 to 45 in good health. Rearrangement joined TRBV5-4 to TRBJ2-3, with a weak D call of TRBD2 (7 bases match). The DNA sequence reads TGTGCCAGCAGCCGGGGGGCCGAAGGGACAGATACGCAGTATTTT. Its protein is CASSRGAEGTDTQYF.